Below, 30 T cell receptor beta chains from the same sample are listed, as sequenced in a study of Ad26.COV2.S vaccination and SARS-CoV-2 variants. Documented treatment: some 20 received Ad26.COV2.S at low or high dose, single or two shots; about 5 received placebo; per-sample allocation not given. Repertoires come from day 63 after the first vaccine or placebo injection. Some clones are missing from TCRdb's copy, which holds only in-frame ones; the method was immunoSEQ multiplex PCR. The sample consists of roughly 350,000 clones, approximately 90% of them appearing once. The sequences come from peripheral blood, collected in a trial of Ad26.COV2.S vaccine versus placebo. The receptors stem from a person aged 18 to 59 who received the Ad26.COV2.S COVID-19 vaccine or a placebo.

The V and J genes are TRBV6-6 and TRBJ1-3; no clear D. The germline V and J ends were trimmed by 0 bases and 0 bases, with 9 bases remaining between them. This CDR3 region has 16 residues. The germline CDR1 and CDR2 sequences are MNHNY and SVGAGI (reference sequence). CDR3 sequence: CASSYSQTISGNTIYF. The CDR3 DNA reads as TGTGCCAGCAGTTACTCCCAGACTATCTCTGGAAACACCATATATTTT.

This clone has a single count. This chain joins TRBV7-8 and TRBJ2-5, with D perhaps matching TRBD2 (5 bases). CDR1 and CDR2 from the germline V gene are SGHVS and FQNEAQ. Trimming left V 2 bases short and J 9 bases short, with 16 bases between. This CDR3 has 14 residues. In DNA form, the CDR3 reads TGTGCCAGCAGCTTAAGCGGCTATCGTGGGTCCCAGTACTTC. Protein product: CASSLSGYRGSQYF.

The gene calls are TRBV18 and TRBJ1-4; 9 nucleotides line up with TRBD1. Trimming at V came to 0 bases and at J to 5 bases, leaving 1 base not matched to a gene. Germline V gene sequence: CDR1 KGHSH, CDR2 LQKENI. The CDR3 totals 15 residues. The CDR3 nucleotides are TGTGCCAGCTCACCACCGGGACAGGGAAATGAAAAACTGTTTTTT. Its translation: CASSPPGQGNEKLFF.

The chain uses TRBV7-6 and TRBJ2-3; no definite D call. Trimming took off 5 bases at V and 0 bases at J, with 18 bases between the two ends. From germline, CDR1 is SGHVS and CDR2 FNYEAQ. The CDR3 length is 17 residues. CDR3 sequence reads: CASSDSDRAASTDTQYF. Written as DNA, the CDR3 is TGTGCCAGCAGCGATTCGGATCGGGCAGCTAGCACAGATACGCAGTATTTT.

The chain employs TRBV13 and TRBJ2-1; D uncertain. Germline V CDR1 and CDR2: PRHDT, FYEKMQ (reference sequence). This CDR3 contains 11 residues. The germline V and J ends were trimmed by 5 bases and 3 bases, with 2 bases remaining between them. DNA of the CDR3: TGTGCCAGCAGCCTCTACAATGAGCAGTTCTTC. This sequence encodes CASSLYNEQFF.

The chain recombines TRBV6-5 with TRBJ1-5; D gene unclear. Germline V lookup: CDR1 MNHEY, CDR2 SVGAGI. The CDR3 sequence is 14 residues long. V lost 0 bases and J lost 6, with 9 bases in between. The DNA of the CDR3 is TGTGCCAGCAGTTACTCGCGGGCTTTTCAGCCCCAGCATTTT. This gives the protein CASSYSRAFQPQHF.

The gene calls are TRBV6-2 or TRBV6-3 and TRBJ2-1; TRBD1 matches at 9 bases. The germline CDR1 and CDR2 sequences are MNHEY and SVGEGT. The CDR3 is 15 residues long. After removal of 5 bases from V and 6 bases from J, the junction contained 8 bases not matched to a gene. In DNA form, the CDR3 reads TGTGCCAGCAGTACCCGACAGGGGGTGGTCAATGAGCAGTTCTTC. Its protein is CASSTRQGVVNEQFF.

This sequence joins TRBV5-4 and TRBJ2-5; tentative D call: TRBD2 (5 bases). The CDR3 contains 14 residues. CDR1 and CDR2 (germline): SGHNT, YYREEE (reference sequence). The V and J ends lost 0 bases and 2 bases respectively, with 8 bases between them. The CDR3 DNA is TGTGCCAGCAGCTTGGTCCAGCGGCAAGAGACCCAGTACTTC. This gives the protein CASSLVQRQETQYF.

V and J are TRBV4-3 and TRBJ1-1; TRBD1 matches 10 bases. The germline CDR1 and CDR2 sequences are LGHNA and YSLEER. V trimming: 3 bases; J trimming: 4 bases; junction bases outside the gene matches: 5. The CDR3 length is 15 residues. Here the CDR3 DNA reads TGCGCCAGCAGCCAGGGGACAGGGGAGGGCACTGAAGCTTTCTTT. Residues: CASSQGTGEGTEAFF.

The chain carries TRBV6-1 and TRBJ2-2; possibly TRBD1 for D (6 bases). V gave up 0 bases and J gave up 1 base, with 9 bases separating them. The germline V gene encodes CDR1 MNHNS and CDR2 SASEGT. CDR3 length: 16 residues. This chain's CDR3 is CASSEARTENTGELFF. DNA for the CDR3: TGTGCCAGCAGTGAAGCACGGACAGAGAACACCGGGGAGCTGTTTTTT.

This clone was seen only a few times. The chain links TRBV10-2 to TRBJ2-7; D may be TRBD2 (5 bases). The germline V and J ends were trimmed by 7 bases and 1 base, with 11 bases remaining between them. Germline CDR1 WSHSY, CDR2 SAAADI. There are 13 residues in the CDR3. CDR3 DNA: TGCGCCAGCAATGATCCGGGGTCCTACGAGCAGTACTTC. As protein: CASNDPGSYEQYF.

With respect to this clone: Additional DNA sequences in this sample encode the identical CDR3. The V gene is TRBV19, the J gene TRBJ1-1, with D hard to call. The V and J ends lost 3 bases and 0 bases respectively, with 5 bases between them. The germline V gene encodes CDR1 LNHDA and CDR2 SQIVND (reference sequence). CDR3 length: 13 residues. CDR3 amino acids: CASSISVNTEAFF. The CDR3 DNA follows: TGTGCCAGTAGTATTTCAGTGAACACTGAAGCTTTCTTT.

V usage is TRBV5-1 and J usage is TRBJ2-7, with D perhaps assigned TRBD1 or TRBD2 (5 bases each). Germline CDR1 is SGHRS and CDR2 is YFSETQ. CDR3 length: 14 residues. V lost 2 bases to trimming and J lost 4 bases, with 13 bases between them. CDR3: CASSLSGEGYEQYF. The CDR3, as DNA: TGCGCCAGCAGCTTAAGCGGAGAGGGGTACGAGCAGTACTTC.

This chain joins TRBV29-1 and TRBJ2-3, with 9 bases lining up with TRBD2. The V segment lost 5 bases and the J segment 6 bases; nucleotides outside the gene matches: 9. This CDR3 spans 14 amino acids. Germline assignment: CDR1 SQVTM and CDR2 ANQGSEA. The CDR3, as DNA: TGCAGCGTTAAGCTAGCGGGATCACCGGATACGCAGTATTTT. Protein product: CSVKLAGSPDTQYF.

The rearrangement joins TRBV28 to TRBJ1-2; D ambiguous. This CDR3 is built from 13 residues. The germline CDR1 and CDR2 sequences are MDHEN and SYDVKM. The V and J ends lost 3 bases and 8 bases respectively, with 13 bases between them. In DNA, the CDR3 is TGTGCCAGCAGTTTTCCAGAGGGTAAGGGCTACACCTTC. Its protein product is CASSFPEGKGYTF.

The chain employs TRBV13 and TRBJ2-6; TRBD1 aligns across 11 bases. There are 17 residues in the CDR3. Looked up from germline, CDR1 is PRHDT and CDR2 is FYEKMQ (reference sequence). V trimming: 5 bases; J trimming: 4 bases; junction bases outside the gene matches: 7. CDR3 sequence: CASSRGQGAGGANVLTF. CDR3 nucleotides: TGTGCCAGCAGCCGAGGACAGGGGGCGGGCGGGGCCAACGTCCTGACTTTC.

This chain uses TRBV27 with TRBJ2-5; 7 bases align to TRBD2. V shed 2 bases and J 5 bases; nucleotides not matched to a gene: 8. Germline CDR1 is MNHEY and CDR2 is SMNVEV (reference sequence). The CDR3 spans 15 residues. The CDR3 nucleotides are TGTGCCAGCAGTTTAAGTGGCGGGAGTGGGGAGACCCAGTACTTC. Translated: CASSLSGGSGETQYF.

This clone was seen once. CDR3 region: CSVVLISSYEQYF. In nucleotides, the CDR3 is TGCAGCGTTGTCCTCATCAGCTCCTACGAGCAGTACTTC. The V gene is TRBV29-1, the J gene TRBJ2-7, with D unclear. Germline assignment: CDR1 SQVTM and CDR2 ANQGSEA. CDR3 length equals 13 residues. V shed 4 bases and J shed 0 bases, with 10 bases lying between them.

The chain joins TRBV18 to TRBJ2-1; TRBD1 might be the D (6 bases). With 3 bases removed from V and 0 bases from J, the gap between germline ends came to 9 bases. Germline CDR1 KGHSH, CDR2 LQKENI. The CDR3 totals 15 residues. The chain's CDR3 is CASSPDSRSYNEQFF. As DNA, the CDR3 is TGTGCCAGCTCACCGGACAGTCGCTCCTACAATGAGCAGTTCTTC. Using reference TRBV18 and TRBJ2-1 for the parts outside the CDR3, the full variable domain is NAGVMQNPRHLVRRRGQEARLRCSPMKGHSHVYWYRQLPEEGLKFMVYLQKENIIDESGMPKERFSAEFPKEGPSILRIQQVVRGDSAAYFCASSPDSRSYNEQFFGPGTRLTVL.

This sequence joins TRBV7-2 and TRBJ1-5; D is undetermined. The V gene lost 2 bases and the J gene lost 0 bases, with 8 bases spanning the gap. Germline CDR1 reads SGHTA; CDR2 reads FQGNSA. The CDR3 sequence is 15 residues long. CDR3 bases: TGTGCCAGCAGCTTAAACGTAGATAGCAATCAGCCCCAGCATTTT. Translating it yields CASSLNVDSNQPQHF.

The V gene is TRBV27, the J gene TRBJ1-2; TRBD1 aligns across 7 bases. The germline CDR1 and CDR2 sequences are MNHEY and SMNVEV (reference sequence). With 6 bases clipped from V and 4 bases from J, the junction kept 11 bases outside the gene matches. The length of the CDR3 is 15 residues. The CDR3 DNA reads TGTGCCAGCAGCCCCAGACAGGGTTCGCCCTATGGCTACACCTTC. As protein: CASSPRQGSPYGYTF.

The rearrangement uses TRBV18 and TRBJ2-1; the D call may be TRBD1 or TRBD2 (5 bases each). The CDR3 runs 15 residues. Trimming took 8 bases from V and 4 from J, leaving 18 bases between them. Per the germline V gene, CDR1 is KGHSH and CDR2 is LQKENI. The CDR3 DNA reads TGTGCCAGCACCGGGGACCCTTCCGGGTACAATGAGCAGTTCTTC. Its protein is CASTGDPSGYNEQFF. The entire variable domain, with the rest obtained from reference TRBV18 and TRBJ2-1, is as follows: NAGVMQNPRHLVRRRGQEARLRCSPMKGHSHVYWYRQLPEEGLKFMVYLQKENIIDESGMPKERFSAEFPKEGPSILRIQQVVRGDSAAYFCASTGDPSGYNEQFFGPGTRLTVL.

The V and J genes are TRBV5-1 and TRBJ2-1; the match to TRBD2 covers 8 bases. The CDR3 has 15 amino acids. Germline V gene data show CDR1 as SGHRS and CDR2 as YFSETQ. The V segment lost 4 bases and the J segment 5 bases; nucleotides outside the gene matches: 8. DNA for the CDR3: TGCGCCAGCAGCGGATTAGCGGGACTCAACAATGAGCAGTTCTTC. Its translation is CASSGLAGLNNEQFF.

The table lists this clone with a count of one. The chain combines TRBV24-1 with TRBJ2-1; possibly TRBD2 for D (5 bases). V gave up 0 bases and J gave up 5 bases, with 16 bases separating them. This CDR3 is 17 amino acids long. Germline values: CDR1 KGHDR, CDR2 SFDVKD. CDR3 amino acids: CATSDLQRLGSHNEQFF. The DNA for the CDR3 is TGTGCCACCAGTGATTTGCAGCGGCTCGGTTCCCACAATGAGCAGTTCTTC.

This sequence joins TRBV19 and TRBJ1-4; D is unresolved. Germline CDR1 reads LNHDA; CDR2 reads SQIVND (reference sequence). The CDR3 has 15 amino acids. The ends were cut back, 6 bases at V and 4 bases at J, with 15 bases in the middle. DNA of the CDR3: TGTGCCAGTAGCCCCATATACGGGTTTAATGAAAAACTGTTTTTT. Translating gives CASSPIYGFNEKLFF.

The chain combines TRBV7-2 with TRBJ1-5; tentative D call: TRBD1 (6 bases). The germline V and J ends were trimmed by 2 bases and 7 bases, with 15 bases remaining between them. Germline values: CDR1 SGHTA, CDR2 FQGNSA. This CDR3 is 15 amino acids long. The chain's CDR3 is CASSLTRLGGQPQHF. The CDR3 DNA follows: TGTGCCAGCAGCTTAACCAGACTGGGGGGCCAGCCCCAGCATTTT.

The chain employs TRBV5-1 and TRBJ1-4; D not resolved. The ends were cut back, 0 bases at V and 0 bases at J, with 3 bases in the middle. The CDR3 totals 14 residues. Germline V gene sequence: CDR1 SGHRS, CDR2 YFSETQ. The CDR3 sequence: CASSLEATNEKLFF. CDR3 DNA: TGCGCCAGCAGCTTGGAAGCAACTAATGAAAAACTGTTTTTT.

The CDR3 loop is CAISESSGTNYEQYF. CDR3 in DNA: TGTGCCATCAGTGAGTCGAGCGGGACTAACTACGAGCAGTACTTC. The chain joins TRBV10-3 to TRBJ2-7; 7 positions agree with TRBD2. The J segment lost 3 bases and the V segment lost 0 bases, leaving 5 bases of the junction unmatched. The CDR3 is 15 residues long. The germline CDR1 and CDR2 sequences are ENHRY and SYGVKD.

J is TRBJ1-2 and V is TRBV14, with TRBD1 matching over 8 bases. The CDR3 covers 13 residues. The germline V gene has CDR1 SGHDN and CDR2 FVKESK. The trim removed 0 bases at V and 13 bases at J, leaving 7 bases unmatched. CDR3 region: CASSQDPGQALTF. As DNA, the CDR3 is TGTGCCAGCAGCCAAGATCCGGGACAGGCGCTCACCTTC.

The chain uses TRBV7-9 and TRBJ2-7; the D gene is possibly TRBD2 (6 bases). This CDR3 has 14 amino acids. Germline V gene lookup returns CDR1 SEHNR and CDR2 FQNEAQ (reference sequence). Between the trimmed V and J ends, which lost 5 bases and 4 bases, there was a span of 15 bases. In DNA, the CDR3 is TGTGCCAGCAGCCTCGGACCGGGGGTGTACGAGCAGTACTTC. Its translation is CASSLGPGVYEQYF.